The sequence of this TCR beta chain was determined in a study of OX40 agonist ivuxolimab in advanced cancers. At the level of the whole study: Ivuxolimab was a fully human IgG2 agonistic monoclonal antibody targeting the costimulatory receptor OX40 (CD134). Intravenous ivuxolimab was administered to patients every 2 weeks at six dose levels: 0.01, 0.1, 0.3, 1.5, 3 and 10 mg/kg. Of the approximately 50 dose-escalation patients, hepatocellular carcinoma was present in around 20, melanoma in approximately 15, renal cell carcinoma in 9 and head and neck cancer in 9. In the dose-escalation cohort, more than 75% of patients were male, and the mean age was around 60 years, with a range of about 23 to 85. Patients were allowed to have had prior anti-PD-1, anti-PD-L1 or anti-CTLA-4 therapy, and less than 45% of the dose-escalation patients had previously received checkpoint inhibitors. Partial responses were achieved by three dose-escalation patients, of whom one had hepatocellular carcinoma and two had cutaneous melanoma. Peripheral TCRbeta sequencing was intended to test whether TCR sequence diversity was altered and clonal T-cell expansion was caused by ivuxolimab. The monotherapy dose-escalation portion (N ≈ 50 patients) of the phase I ivuxolimab trial is reported in the paper. Here is what the overall study found, with its caveats: At doses of 0.1 to 3.0 mg/kg, clonal expansion of both CD4+ and CD8+ T cells in blood was seen between baseline and week 6. Low levels of normalized T-cell clonal expansion were also seen in some patients who did not respond. Antigen specificity was not determined for the clonally expanded peripheral T cells. In partial responders in the 0.1-3.0 mg/kg groups, normalized peripheral clonal expansion was found to be among the lowest, especially among CD8+ T cells. After ivuxolimab, more expanded clones were found on average in CD8+ T cells than in CD4+ T cells.

On this clone: Its antigen remains undetermined. No base quality values were provided; no much bigger clone lies one nucleotide off.

At the junction V is shortened by 6 bases and J by 1 base, with 9 bases in between. The germline V gene yields SNHLY for CDR1 and FYNNEI for CDR2. From cysteine to phenylalanine, the CDR3 is 13 amino acids long. The DNA shown is the 39-base CDR3, in frame from base 1. The trial excluded patients who had a history of autoimmune disease or were on systemic immunosuppression. Peripheral blood for TCR sequencing was drawn from every dose cohort at baseline, at cycle 4 day 1 and at cycle 7 day 1. Samples were obtained from an open-label, multicenter, first-in-human phase I dose-escalation trial of ivuxolimab. Adults with locally advanced or metastatic melanoma, renal cell, hepatocellular, or head and neck squamous cell carcinoma were enrolled in the trial. CD4+ and CD8+ T cells were sorted separately from peripheral blood before TCR sequencing. To sequence the TCRbeta CDR3 region, genomic DNA was isolated from the sorted cells. TCRbeta CDR3 regions were sequenced using the immunoSEQ Assay. Entries here come from immuneACCESS through TCRdb and include only in-frame sequences with V and J called. Some clones fail to appear in such tables; in the studies checked, an unresolved V gene covers under half of the shortfall, and the cause of the remainder is unknown. The sample contains fewer than 40,000 clones, roughly 90% of them found a single time. Roughly 0.92% of the sample lies in the top ten.

This chain is built from TRBV2 and TRBJ1-1, with no confident D gene call. This clonotype was sampled from an adult with an advanced solid tumor such as melanoma, head and neck, liver or kidney cancer. This material consisted of CD4+ or CD8+ T cells sorted from blood, taken in a trial of the OX40 agonist ivuxolimab. This receptor has the CDR3 CASRETENTEAFF. DNA sequence: TGTGCCAGCAGGGAGACTGAGAACACTGAAGCTTTCTTT.